The rows below give T cell receptor beta chains drawn from one sample of a study of T cell responses to AZD1222 COVID-19 vaccine. This table comes from immunoSEQ multiplex PCR, and its TCRdb copy is limited to in-frame clones, with some not included. The table has roughly 120,000 clones, roughly 89% seen once; the top ten hold around 4.5%. Material: peripheral blood, obtained on day 0 of AZD1222 vaccination. The source is an adult in good health. The CDR3 runs from the conserved cysteine through the conserved F or W. D genes are given only for firm matches. Size is omitted from some rows. Given values are once, few, many or a class for expanded clones.

size,length,V,J,D,DNA,CDR3
once,13,TRBV5-1,TRBJ2-5,.,TGCGCCAGCAGCCAACCTGCGGGGGAGACCCAGTACTTC,CASSQPAGETQYF
.,15,TRBV11-2,TRBJ2-7,TRBD2,TGTGCCAGCAGCTTAGATGGCGGGGGGCGTTACGAGCAGTACTTC,CASSLDGGGRYEQYF
few,16,TRBV4-1,TRBJ2-7,TRBD2,TGCGCCAGCAGCCAAGGGACTAGCGGGACTTCTTACGAGCAGTACTTC,CASSQGTSGTSYEQYF
.,13,TRBV3-1/TRBV3-2,TRBJ2-7,.,TGTGCCAGCAGCCAAGCAGGGTTCGGCGAGCAGTACTTC,CASSQAGFGEQYF
few,13,TRBV15,TRBJ2-1,.,TGTGCCACCAGCAGAGTGTCCTACAATGAGCAGTTCTTC,CATSRVSYNEQFF
.,15,TRBV5-1,TRBJ1-1,.,TGCGCCAGCAGCTCAGGGGAGGGGATATTCACTGAAGCTTTCTTT,CASSSGEGIFTEAFF
.,15,TRBV4-1,TRBJ2-1,TRBD2,TGCGCCAGCAGCCAGGGACTAGCGGGGATTGGTGAGCAGTTCTTC,CASSQGLAGIGEQFF
.,18,TRBV2,TRBJ2-6,TRBD1,TGTGCCAGCACTCGGGACAGGGGGCTAAACTCTGGGGCCAACGTCCTGACTTTC,CASTRDRGLNSGANVLTF
.,15,TRBV5-1,TRBJ2-5,TRBD1,TGCGCCAGCAGCTTTATTACAGGGGCTCCAGAGACCCAGTACTTC,CASSFITGAPETQYF
.,15,TRBV24-1,TRBJ1-5,.,TGTGCCACCAGTGATTCGGGACGAAGGGGTCAGCCCCAGCATTTT,CATSDSGRRGQPQHF
.,13,TRBV28,TRBJ2-5,TRBD1,TGTGCCAGCAGTCCGGGACAGCAAGAGACCCAGTACTTC,CASSPGQQETQYF
.,15,TRBV5-1,TRBJ1-1,TRBD1,TGCGCCAGCAGCCAACGGGACAGCTGGAACACTGAAGCTTTCTTT,CASSQRDSWNTEAFF
.,16,TRBV3-1/TRBV3-2,TRBJ2-3,TRBD2,TGTGCCAGCAGCCGCACACTAGCGCCAAGCACAGATACGCAGTATTTT,CASSRTLAPSTDTQYF
.,16,TRBV3-1/TRBV3-2,TRBJ2-7,TRBD2,TGTGCCAGCAGTAACGTAGCGGGGGGTCCCCCCTACGAGCAGTACTTC,CASSNVAGGPPYEQYF
.,13,TRBV12-3/TRBV12-4,TRBJ1-5,.,TGTGCCAGCAACGGGGGCGGCAATCAGCCCCAGCATTTT,CASNGGGNQPQHF
.,17,TRBV5-1,TRBJ1-4,.,TGCGCCAGCAGTGTTACGGGCAGCTCTGGTAGTAATGAAAAACTGTTTTTT,CASSVTGSSGSNEKLFF
few,13,TRBV30,TRBJ1-1,.,TGTGCCTGGAGGGTACATTTGAACACTGAAGCTTTCTTT,CAWRVHLNTEAFF
.,13,TRBV12-3/TRBV12-4,TRBJ1-6,.,TGTGCCAGCAGTCCTACGATAAATTCACCCCTCCACTTT,CASSPTINSPLHF
.,15,TRBV9,TRBJ1-6,TRBD1,TGTGCCAGCAGCGAACAGGGGTCCTATAATTCACCCCTCCACTTT,CASSEQGSYNSPLHF
once,14,TRBV5-4,TRBJ2-5,.,TGTGCCAGCAGCTTTTCGACTAGGCAAGAGACCCAGTACTTC,CASSFSTRQETQYF
once,18,TRBV29-1,TRBJ2-3,TRBD2,TGCAGCGTTGAAGATCTTCTGCGGGGAGCGGGAGTTGGAGATACGCAGTATTTT,CSVEDLLRGAGVGDTQYF
.,13,TRBV11-2,TRBJ2-7,TRBD1,TGTGCCAGCAGCCTCGGGACAGACTACGAGCAGTACTTC,CASSLGTDYEQYF
.,13,TRBV25-1,TRBJ2-2,.,TGTGCCAGCAGTGACCCGAACACCGGGGAGCTGTTTTTT,CASSDPNTGELFF